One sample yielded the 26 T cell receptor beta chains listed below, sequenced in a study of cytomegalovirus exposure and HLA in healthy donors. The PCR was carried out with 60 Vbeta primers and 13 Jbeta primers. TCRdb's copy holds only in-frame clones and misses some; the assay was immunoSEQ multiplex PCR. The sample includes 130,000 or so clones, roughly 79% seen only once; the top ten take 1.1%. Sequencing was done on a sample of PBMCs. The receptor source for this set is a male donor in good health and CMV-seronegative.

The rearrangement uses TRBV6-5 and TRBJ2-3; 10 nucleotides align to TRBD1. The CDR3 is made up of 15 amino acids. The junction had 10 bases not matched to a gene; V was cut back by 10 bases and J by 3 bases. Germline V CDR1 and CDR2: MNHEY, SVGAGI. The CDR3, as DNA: TGTGCCATCAGCAATCCGGGACAGGGGACAGATACGCAGTATTTT. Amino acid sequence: CAISNPGQGTDTQYF.

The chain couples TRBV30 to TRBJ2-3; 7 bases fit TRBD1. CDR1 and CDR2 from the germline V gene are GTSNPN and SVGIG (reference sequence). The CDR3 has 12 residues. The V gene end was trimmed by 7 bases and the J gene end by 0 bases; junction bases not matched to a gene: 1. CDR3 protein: CASGQSTDTQYF. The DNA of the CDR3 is TGTGCCTCGGGACAGAGCACAGATACGCAGTATTTT.

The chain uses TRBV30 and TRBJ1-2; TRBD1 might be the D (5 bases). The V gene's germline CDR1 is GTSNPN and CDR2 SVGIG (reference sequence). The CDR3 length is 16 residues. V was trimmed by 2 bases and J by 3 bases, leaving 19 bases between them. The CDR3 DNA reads TGTGCCTGGAGTTCTTTGGGCAGGGCTTTTGACTATGGCTACACCTTC. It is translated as CAWSSLGRAFDYGYTF.

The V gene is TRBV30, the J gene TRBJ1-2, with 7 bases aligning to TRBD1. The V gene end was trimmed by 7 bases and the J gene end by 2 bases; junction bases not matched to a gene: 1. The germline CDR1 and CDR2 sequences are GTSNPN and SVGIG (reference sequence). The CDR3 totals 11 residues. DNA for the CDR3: TGTGCCTCGGGACAGAACTATGGCTACACCTTC. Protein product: CASGQNYGYTF.

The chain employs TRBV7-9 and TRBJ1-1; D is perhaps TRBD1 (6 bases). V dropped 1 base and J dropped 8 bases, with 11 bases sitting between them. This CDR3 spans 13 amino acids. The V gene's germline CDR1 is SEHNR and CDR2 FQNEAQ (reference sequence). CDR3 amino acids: CASSLGQGYEAFF. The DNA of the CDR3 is TGTGCCAGCAGCTTAGGCCAGGGGTACGAAGCTTTCTTT. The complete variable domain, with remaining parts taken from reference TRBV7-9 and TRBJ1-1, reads DTGVSQNPRHKITKRGQNVTFRCDPISEHNRLYWYRQTLGQGPEFLTYFQNEAQLEKSRLLSDRFSAERPKGSFSTLEIQRTEQGDSAMYLCASSLGQGYEAFFGQGTRLTVV.

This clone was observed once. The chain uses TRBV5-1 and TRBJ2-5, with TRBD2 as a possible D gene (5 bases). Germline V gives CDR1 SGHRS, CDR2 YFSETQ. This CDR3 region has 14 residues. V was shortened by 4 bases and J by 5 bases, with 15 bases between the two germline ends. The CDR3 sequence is CASSPDPGGETQYF. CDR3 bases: TGCGCCAGCAGCCCAGACCCCGGCGGGGAGACCCAGTACTTC.

CDR3 bases: TGTGCCAGCTCATCGGACAGGAACAATCAGCCCCAGCATTTT. This codes for CASSSDRNNQPQHF. This chain links TRBV18 with TRBJ1-5; 7 positions agree with TRBD1. This CDR3 is 14 amino acids long. J gave up 3 bases and V 5 bases, and 4 bases lay outside the gene matches. Germline CDR1 and CDR2: KGHSH and LQKENI.

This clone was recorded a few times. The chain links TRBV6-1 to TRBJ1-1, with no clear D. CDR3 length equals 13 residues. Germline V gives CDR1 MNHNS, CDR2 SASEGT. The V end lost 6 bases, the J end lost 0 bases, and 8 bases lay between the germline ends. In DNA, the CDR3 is TGTGCCAGCAGGAGAGGGCTGAACACTGAAGCTTTCTTT. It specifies CASRRGLNTEAFF.

The CDR3 sequence is CSARGAEKLFF. As DNA, the CDR3 is TGCAGTGCTAGGGGAGCCGAAAAACTGTTTTTT. The chain has TRBV20-1 and TRBJ1-4; D gene uncertain. This CDR3 spans 11 amino acids. CDR1 and CDR2 (germline): DFQATT, SNEGSKA (reference sequence). V lost 3 bases and J 8 bases, leaving 7 bases between the germline ends.

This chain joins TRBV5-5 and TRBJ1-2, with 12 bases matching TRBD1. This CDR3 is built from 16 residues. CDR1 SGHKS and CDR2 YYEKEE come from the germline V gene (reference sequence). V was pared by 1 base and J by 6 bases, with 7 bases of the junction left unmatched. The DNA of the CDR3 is TGTGCCAGCAGCTTGCAGCCGGGACAGGGGGCCCATGGCTACACCTTC. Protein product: CASSLQPGQGAHGYTF.

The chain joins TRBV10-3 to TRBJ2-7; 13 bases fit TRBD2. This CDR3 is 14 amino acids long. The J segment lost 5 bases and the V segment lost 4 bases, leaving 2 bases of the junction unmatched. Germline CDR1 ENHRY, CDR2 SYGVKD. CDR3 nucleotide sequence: TGTGCCATCAGTGGACTAGCGGGGGGACACGAGCAGTACTTC. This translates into CAISGLAGGHEQYF.

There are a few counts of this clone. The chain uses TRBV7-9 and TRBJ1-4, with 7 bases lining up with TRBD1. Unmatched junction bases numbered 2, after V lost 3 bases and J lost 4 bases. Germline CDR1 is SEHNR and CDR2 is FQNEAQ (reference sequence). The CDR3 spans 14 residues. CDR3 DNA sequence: TGTGCCAGCAGCTTCTACAGGGGTAATGAAAAACTGTTTTTT. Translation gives CASSFYRGNEKLFF.

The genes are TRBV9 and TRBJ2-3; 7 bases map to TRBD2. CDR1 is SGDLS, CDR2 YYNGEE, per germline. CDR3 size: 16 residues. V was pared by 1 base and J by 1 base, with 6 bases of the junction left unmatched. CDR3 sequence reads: CASSVSGGLGTDTQYF. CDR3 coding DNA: TGTGCCAGCAGCGTATCGGGGGGTTTGGGCACAGATACGCAGTATTTT. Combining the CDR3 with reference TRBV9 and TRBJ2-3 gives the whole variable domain DSGVTQTPKHLITATGQRVTLRCSPRSGDLSVYWYQQSLDQGLQFLIQYYNGEERAKGNILERFSAQQFPDLHSELNLSSLELGDSALYFCASSVSGGLGTDTQYFGPGTRLTVL.

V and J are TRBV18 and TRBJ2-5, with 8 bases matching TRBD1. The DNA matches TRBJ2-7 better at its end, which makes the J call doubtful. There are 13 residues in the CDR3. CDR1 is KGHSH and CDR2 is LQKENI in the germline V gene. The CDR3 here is CASSPGTGREQYF. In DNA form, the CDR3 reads TGTGCCAGCTCACCTGGGACAGGACGCGAGCAGTACTTC.

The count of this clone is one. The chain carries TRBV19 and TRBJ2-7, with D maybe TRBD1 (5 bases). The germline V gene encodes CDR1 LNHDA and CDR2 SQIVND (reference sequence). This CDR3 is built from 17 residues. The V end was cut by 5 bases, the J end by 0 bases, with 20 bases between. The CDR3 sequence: CASSYSVTVQGSYEQYF. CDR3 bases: TGTGCCAGTAGTTATTCAGTAACGGTGCAGGGCTCCTACGAGCAGTACTTC.

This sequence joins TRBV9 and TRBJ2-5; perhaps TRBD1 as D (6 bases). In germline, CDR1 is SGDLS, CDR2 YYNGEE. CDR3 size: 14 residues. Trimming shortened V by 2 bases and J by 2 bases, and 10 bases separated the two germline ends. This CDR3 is CASSVYGQQETQYF. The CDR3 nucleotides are TGTGCCAGCAGCGTCTATGGACAGCAAGAGACCCAGTACTTC.

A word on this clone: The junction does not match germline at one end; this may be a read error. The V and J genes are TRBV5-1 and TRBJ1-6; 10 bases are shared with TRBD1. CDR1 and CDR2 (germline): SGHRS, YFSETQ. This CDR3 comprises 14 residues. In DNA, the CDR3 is TGCGCCAACAGCCCGGGACAGGGGCTTTCACCCCTCCACTTT. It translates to CANSPGQGLSPLHF.

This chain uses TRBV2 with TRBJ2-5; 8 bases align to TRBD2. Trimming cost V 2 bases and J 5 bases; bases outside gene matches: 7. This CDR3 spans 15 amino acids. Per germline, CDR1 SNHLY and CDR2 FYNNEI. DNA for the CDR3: TGTGCCAGCAGTGAATCCCCGGGGGGGCGTGAGACCCAGTACTTC. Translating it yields CASSESPGGRETQYF. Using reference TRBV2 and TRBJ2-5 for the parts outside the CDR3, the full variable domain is EPEVTQTPSHQVTQMGQEVILRCVPISNHLYFYWYRQILGQKVEFLVSFYNNEISEKSEIFDDQFSVERPDGSNFTLKIRSTKLEDSAMYFCASSESPGGRETQYFGPGTRLLVL.

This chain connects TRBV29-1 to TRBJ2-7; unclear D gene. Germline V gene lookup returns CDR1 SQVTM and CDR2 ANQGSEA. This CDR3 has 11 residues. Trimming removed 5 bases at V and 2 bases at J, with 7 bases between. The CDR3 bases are TGCAGCGTTCGCGAGGCCTACGAGCAGTACTTC. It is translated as CSVREAYEQYF.

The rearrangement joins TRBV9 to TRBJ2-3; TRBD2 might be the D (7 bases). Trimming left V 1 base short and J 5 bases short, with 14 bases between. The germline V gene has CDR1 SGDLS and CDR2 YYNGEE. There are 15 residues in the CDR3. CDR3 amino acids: CASSVRAGAGDTQYF. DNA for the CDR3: TGTGCCAGCAGCGTACGGGCGGGGGCGGGAGATACGCAGTATTTT.

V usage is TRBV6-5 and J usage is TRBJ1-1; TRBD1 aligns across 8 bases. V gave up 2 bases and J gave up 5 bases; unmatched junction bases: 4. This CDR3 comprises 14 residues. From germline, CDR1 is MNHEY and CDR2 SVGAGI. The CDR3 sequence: CASSYGQGETEAFF. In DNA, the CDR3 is TGTGCCAGCAGTTACGGACAGGGAGAGACTGAAGCTTTCTTT.

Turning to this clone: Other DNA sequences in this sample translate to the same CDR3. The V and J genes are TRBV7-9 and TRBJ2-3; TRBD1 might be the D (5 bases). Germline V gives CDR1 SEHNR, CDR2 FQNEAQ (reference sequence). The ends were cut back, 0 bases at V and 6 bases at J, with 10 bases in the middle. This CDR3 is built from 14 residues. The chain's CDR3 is CASSLAVGADTQYF. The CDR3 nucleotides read TGTGCCAGCAGCTTAGCAGTAGGGGCTGATACGCAGTATTTT.

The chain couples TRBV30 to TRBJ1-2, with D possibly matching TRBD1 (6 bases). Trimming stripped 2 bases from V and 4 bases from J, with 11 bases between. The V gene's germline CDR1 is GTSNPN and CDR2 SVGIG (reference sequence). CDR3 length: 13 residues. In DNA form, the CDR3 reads TGTGCCTGGAGTAGGGGGACACCCTATGGCTACACCTTC. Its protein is CAWSRGTPYGYTF.

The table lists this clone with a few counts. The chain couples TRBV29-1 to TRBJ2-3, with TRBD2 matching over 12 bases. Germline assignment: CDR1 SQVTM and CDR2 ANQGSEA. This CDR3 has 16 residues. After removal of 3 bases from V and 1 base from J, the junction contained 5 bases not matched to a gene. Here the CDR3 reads CSVEVWTSGGTDTQYF. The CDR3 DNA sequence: TGCAGCGTTGAGGTGTGGACTAGCGGGGGCACAGATACGCAGTATTTT.

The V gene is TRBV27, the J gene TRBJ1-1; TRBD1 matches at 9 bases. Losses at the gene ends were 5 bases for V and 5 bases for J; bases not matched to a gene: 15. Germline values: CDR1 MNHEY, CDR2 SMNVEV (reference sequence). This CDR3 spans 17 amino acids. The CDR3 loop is CASSRRTGTGLRTEAFF. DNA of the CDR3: TGTGCCAGCAGTCGAAGGACCGGGACAGGGTTAAGAACTGAAGCTTTCTTT.

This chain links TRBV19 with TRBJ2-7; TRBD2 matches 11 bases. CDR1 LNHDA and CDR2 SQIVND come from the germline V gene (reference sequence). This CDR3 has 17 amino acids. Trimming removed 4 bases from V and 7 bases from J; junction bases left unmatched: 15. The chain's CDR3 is CASSRRLLAGEVGEQYF. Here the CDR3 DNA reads TGTGCCAGTAGTAGGAGGCTACTAGCGGGGGAAGTCGGAGAGCAGTACTTC.